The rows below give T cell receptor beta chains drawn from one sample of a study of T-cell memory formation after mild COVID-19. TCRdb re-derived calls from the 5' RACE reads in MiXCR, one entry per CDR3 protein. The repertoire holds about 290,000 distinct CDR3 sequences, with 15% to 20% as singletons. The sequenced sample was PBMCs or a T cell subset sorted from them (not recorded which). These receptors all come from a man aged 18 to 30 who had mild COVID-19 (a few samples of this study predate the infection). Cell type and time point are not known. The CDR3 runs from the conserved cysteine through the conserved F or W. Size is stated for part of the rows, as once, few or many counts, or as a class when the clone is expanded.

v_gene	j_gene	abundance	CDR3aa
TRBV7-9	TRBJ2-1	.	CASSSQGATYNEQFF
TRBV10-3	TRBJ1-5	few	CAISPSGRAQLSNQPQHF
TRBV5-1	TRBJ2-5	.	CASSVFSGEETQYF
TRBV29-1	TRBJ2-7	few	CSVEPSGAYEQYF
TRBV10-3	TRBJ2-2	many	CASYGPSGELFF
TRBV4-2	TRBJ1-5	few	CASSQGPTAGNQPQHF
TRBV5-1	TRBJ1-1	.	CASSARGVQVGTEAFF
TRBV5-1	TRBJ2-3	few	CASRRGDTDTQYF
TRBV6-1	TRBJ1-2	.	CASRPIDIWNDF
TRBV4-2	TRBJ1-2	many	CASSQDPGINGYTF
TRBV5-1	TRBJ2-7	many	CASSFDGFCEQYF
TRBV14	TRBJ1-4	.	CASSQGARGGEKLFF
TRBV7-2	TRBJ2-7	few	CASSLRGTGGAEQYF
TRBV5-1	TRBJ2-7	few	CASSLGKDYYEQYF